The TCR beta chain described here comes from a study of CD8+ T cells in alopecia areata. The overall study: Skin was taken from 6-12-month-old C3H/HeJ graft donors that had spontaneous alopecia and grafted onto 7-10-week-old female C3H/HeJ mice.

Markers including CD4, CD8alpha, NKG2D and NKG2ACE guided sorting of pooled cutaneous lymph node cells. The CDR3 totals 16 residues. Germline CDR1 reads NNHDY; CDR2 reads SYVADS. With 1 base clipped from V and 1 base from J, the junction kept 3 bases outside the gene matches. Reverse transcribed after extraction, RNA yielded cDNA as the sequencing template. The table came from immunoSEQ multiplex PCR; TCRdb's copy has only in-frame clones and leaves some out. This sample has 15,000 to 20,000 clones, each found more than once. Comment on this clone: Its antigen is as yet unknown. Gene names are mouse gene names. The CDR3 extends 4 residues past the end of the read, so its final part is completed from the germline J gene.

Findings and caveats of the study: Sequences from scalp samples also cover resident alphabeta T cells of normal skin. Normal scalp had lower clonality than lesional scalp, with alopecia totalis/universalis lesions showing this most strongly. Unlike in mice, where it was clearer, TCR sharing across patients was less clear, possibly HLA-related.

This rearrangement joins TRBV13-3 to TRBJ2-7, with TRBD2 identical over 12 bases. The sample was CD8+ T cells sorted from a lymph node. The sequence derives from a C3H/HeJ mouse with alopecia areata. As its MHC haplotype, the strain has H2-k. The covered CDR3 bases are TGTGCCAGCAGTGATATGGGACTGGGGGGTTCCTAT. This encodes CASSDMGLGGSY. The complete CDR3 sequence is CASSDMGLGGSYEQYF.